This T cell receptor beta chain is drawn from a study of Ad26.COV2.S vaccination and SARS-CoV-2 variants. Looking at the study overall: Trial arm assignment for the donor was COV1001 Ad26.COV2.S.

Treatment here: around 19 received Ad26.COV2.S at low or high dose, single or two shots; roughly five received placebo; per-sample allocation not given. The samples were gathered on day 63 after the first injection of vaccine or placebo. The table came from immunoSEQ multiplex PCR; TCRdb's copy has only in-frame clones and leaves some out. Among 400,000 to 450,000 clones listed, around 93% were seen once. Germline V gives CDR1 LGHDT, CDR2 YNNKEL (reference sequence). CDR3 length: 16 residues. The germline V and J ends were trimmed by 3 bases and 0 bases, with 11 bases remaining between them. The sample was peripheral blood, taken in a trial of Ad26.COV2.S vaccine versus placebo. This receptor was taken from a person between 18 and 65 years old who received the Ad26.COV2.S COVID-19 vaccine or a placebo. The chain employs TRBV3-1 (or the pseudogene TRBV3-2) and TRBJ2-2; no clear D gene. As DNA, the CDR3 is TGTGCCAGCAGCCACAGTGAACAGCCGAACACCGGGGAGCTGTTTTTT. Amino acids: CASSHSEQPNTGELFF.